This T cell receptor beta chain is drawn from a study of beta chain features in type 1 diabetes. The wider study: Across the samples, some 98,000,000 sorted cells were examined in total. The study, taken as a whole, reports: Whether TCRB rearrangement is influenced by HLA type was left unresolved in this analysis. There was a moderate but significant shortening of TCRB CDR3s in all four CD4+ subsets of Type 1 diabetes patients. Sequencing used cDNA, and cells with high TCR expression could therefore be over-represented.

The sequenced template was cDNA made from the entire isolated RNA. Here immunoSEQ multiplex PCR was the method, and the copy in TCRdb shows in-frame clones only, minus some. The table lists 200,000 to 250,000 clones, approximately 16% of them singletons. From germline, CDR1 is MDHEN and CDR2 SYDVKM. This CDR3 is 14 amino acids long. The V gene lost 7 bases and the J gene lost 1 base, with 13 bases spanning the gap. This clone was counted between two and nine times. Its antigen is as yet unknown. This clonotype was obtained from a man aged 25-40 years with type 1 diabetes. The chain has TRBV28 and TRBJ2-5; possibly TRBD1 for D (5 bases). The sample consisted of naive CD4+ T cells from blood. Written as DNA, the CDR3 is TGTGCCAGCACCGTGGGGCAGGGCCAAGAGACCCAGTACTTC. It translates to CASTVGQGQETQYF.